This T cell receptor (beta chain) comes out of a study of OX40 agonist ivuxolimab in advanced cancers. Germline V CDR1 and CDR2: SGHDT, YYEEEE. V was pared by 4 bases and J by 5 bases, with 9 bases between. The CDR3 consists of 13 residues. TCRdb keeps only in-frame clones here, not all; method: immunoSEQ multiplex PCR. This table holds 20,000 to 25,000 clones, 70% to 85% found once. This clone was detected only once. The material sequenced was CD4+ or CD8+ T cells sorted from blood, taken in a trial of the OX40 agonist ivuxolimab. The chain carries TRBV5-6 and TRBJ1-4; D uncertain. The TCR comes from an adult with an advanced solid tumor such as melanoma, head and neck, liver or kidney cancer. The CDR3 reads CASSRMENEKLFF. Here the CDR3 DNA reads TGTGCCAGCAGCCGGATGGAGAATGAAAAACTGTTTTTT. Full variable domain (rest looked up from reference TRBV5-6 and TRBJ1-4): DAGVTQSPTHLIKTRGQQVTLRCSPKSGHDTVSWYQQALGQGPQFIFQYYEEEERQRGNFPDRFSGHQFPNYSSELNVNALLLGDSALYLCASSRMENEKLFFGSGTQLSVL.